This T cell receptor beta chain was observed in a study of regulatory T cells in long-lasting Graves disease. This clonotype has only a few counts. A read error may produce the germline difference seen at one junction end. Time point in this sample: newly diagnosed GD, antithyroid drugs for less than 3 months. Researchers made the TCR library from RNA that was extracted from PBMCs. The CDR3 loop spans 15 amino acids. Germline CDR1 LNHDA, CDR2 SQIVND (reference sequence). Investigators prepared the TCR beta libraries by applying iRepertoire HTBI primers and Arm-PCR of CDR3 regions. TCRdb used MiXCR to reprocess the multiplex PCR reads, holding one entry per CDR3 protein. Here the sample spans 200,000 to 250,000 distinct CDR3 sequences, roughly a fifth being singletons. The sample also formed part of further work on T cells in Graves' hyperthyroidism and ophthalmopathy.

Sequencing was performed on peripheral blood mononuclear cells (PBMCs), taken at new diagnosis, from a patient treated with antithyroid drugs. The V call is TRBV19, the J call TRBJ2-1; 9 bases align to TRBD1. The TCR sequence derives from a woman aged 25 to 39 with Graves disease. This CDR3 is CASRIGTGSYNEQFF. The CDR3 region has the DNA TGTGCCAGTAGGATAGGGACAGGGTCCTACAATGAGCAGTTCTTC.